This T cell receptor (beta chain) is drawn from a study of blood T cell repertoires in COVID-19. In the original processing: Estimated nucleated cell counts came from reference gene primer amplification. Generated by immunoSEQ multiplex PCR, the TCRdb table keeps only in-frame clones and is missing some. Clonal size and the V and J genes are those of that table, whereas D and trimming came from the DNA. The sample includes 300,000 or so clones, more than 75% of them seen just once. Germline CDR1 reads MGHRA; CDR2 reads YSYEKL. Trimming at V came to 3 bases and at J to 7 bases, leaving 5 bases not matched to a gene. The CDR3 runs to 14 residues.

The sequenced material came from PBMCs or T cells enriched from blood (not recorded which). The chain employs TRBV4-1 and TRBJ1-5, with 8 bases that match TRBD1. The source of this sequence is a man aged 55-75 years who had recovered from COVID-19. CDR3 in DNA: TGCGCCAGCAGCCACAATCAGGGGGCACAGCCCCAGCATTTT. It yields the protein CASSHNQGAQPQHF.